The text below deals with one T cell receptor (beta chain). Its antigen is not known. The data were obtained in a study of T cell responses to AZD1222 COVID-19 vaccine. Data came from immunoSEQ multiplex PCR; TCRdb stores just in-frame clones and leaves some out. The table lists some 120,000 clones, 70% to 90% of them singletons, with 25% to 35% in the top ten. Regarding the study as a whole: Spike-specific TCR repertoires showed rising breadth and depth after two AZD1222 doses. Variant regions that are unmutated are reportedly the target of nearly half of spike-specific TCRs. In a largely white British group with more females than males, clonal diversity was possibly underestimated. Repertoires were collected only later (after the peak T cell response had occurred).

V dropped 1 base and J dropped 6 bases, with 9 bases sitting between them. The length of the CDR3 is 14 residues. Germline-derived CDR1 and CDR2 are SGHAT and FQNNGV. The source of this sequence is an adult in good health. This rearrangement joins TRBV11-2 to TRBJ2-2, with TRBD2 as a possible D gene (5 bases). The sequences come from peripheral blood, collected on day 0 of AZD1222 vaccination. For the CDR3, the DNA is TGTGCCAGCAGCTTAGTCGCCGGGGCCGGGGAGCTGTTTTTT. It is translated as CASSLVAGAGELFF.